This T cell receptor (beta chain) stems from a study of OX40 agonist ivuxolimab in advanced cancers. Exclusion of a patient followed from autoimmune disease history or systemic immunosuppression. Libraries were prepared by immunoSEQ multiplex PCR; TCRdb keeps only in-frame clonotypes and omits some of them. Counted here are roughly 100,000 clones, 91% occurring once; the ten biggest clones make up over 0.8%. The V end was cut by 6 bases, the J end by 5 bases, with 10 bases between. Looked up from germline, CDR1 is WSHSY and CDR2 is SAAADI. There are 13 residues in the CDR3. The TCR was taken from an adult with an advanced solid tumor such as melanoma, head and neck, liver or kidney cancer. V and J are TRBV10-2 and TRBJ2-2, with TRBD1 as a possible D gene (5 bases). This material consisted of CD4+ or CD8+ T cells sorted from blood, taken in a trial of the OX40 agonist ivuxolimab. The CDR3 DNA is TGCGCCAGCAGATTTGCAGGGACCGGGGAGCTGTTTTTT. It yields the protein CASRFAGTGELFF.